The TCR beta chain described here comes from a study of blood T cell repertoires in COVID-19. As originally analysed: Amplification of reference gene primers provided the estimated nucleated cell counts. TCRdb's copy holds only in-frame clones and misses some; the assay was immunoSEQ multiplex PCR. V and J calls and clone size are as listed in that table; D and trimming were resolved from the DNA. Of about 260,000 clones detected, approximately 87% appear once; the ten largest clones hold 4.6%. Germline CDR1 reads GTSNPN; CDR2 reads SVGIG (reference sequence). V lost 8 bases, J lost 7 bases, and 6 bases stayed unmatched. The length of the CDR3 is 12 residues.

The V gene is TRBV30, the J gene TRBJ2-1, with 9 bases matching TRBD2. This TCR derives from a man aged 60-69 years who had recovered from COVID-19. The sample consisted of peripheral blood. CDR3: CARSGGPNEQFF. The CDR3 DNA follows: TGTGCCCGTAGCGGGGGCCCGAATGAGCAGTTCTTC.